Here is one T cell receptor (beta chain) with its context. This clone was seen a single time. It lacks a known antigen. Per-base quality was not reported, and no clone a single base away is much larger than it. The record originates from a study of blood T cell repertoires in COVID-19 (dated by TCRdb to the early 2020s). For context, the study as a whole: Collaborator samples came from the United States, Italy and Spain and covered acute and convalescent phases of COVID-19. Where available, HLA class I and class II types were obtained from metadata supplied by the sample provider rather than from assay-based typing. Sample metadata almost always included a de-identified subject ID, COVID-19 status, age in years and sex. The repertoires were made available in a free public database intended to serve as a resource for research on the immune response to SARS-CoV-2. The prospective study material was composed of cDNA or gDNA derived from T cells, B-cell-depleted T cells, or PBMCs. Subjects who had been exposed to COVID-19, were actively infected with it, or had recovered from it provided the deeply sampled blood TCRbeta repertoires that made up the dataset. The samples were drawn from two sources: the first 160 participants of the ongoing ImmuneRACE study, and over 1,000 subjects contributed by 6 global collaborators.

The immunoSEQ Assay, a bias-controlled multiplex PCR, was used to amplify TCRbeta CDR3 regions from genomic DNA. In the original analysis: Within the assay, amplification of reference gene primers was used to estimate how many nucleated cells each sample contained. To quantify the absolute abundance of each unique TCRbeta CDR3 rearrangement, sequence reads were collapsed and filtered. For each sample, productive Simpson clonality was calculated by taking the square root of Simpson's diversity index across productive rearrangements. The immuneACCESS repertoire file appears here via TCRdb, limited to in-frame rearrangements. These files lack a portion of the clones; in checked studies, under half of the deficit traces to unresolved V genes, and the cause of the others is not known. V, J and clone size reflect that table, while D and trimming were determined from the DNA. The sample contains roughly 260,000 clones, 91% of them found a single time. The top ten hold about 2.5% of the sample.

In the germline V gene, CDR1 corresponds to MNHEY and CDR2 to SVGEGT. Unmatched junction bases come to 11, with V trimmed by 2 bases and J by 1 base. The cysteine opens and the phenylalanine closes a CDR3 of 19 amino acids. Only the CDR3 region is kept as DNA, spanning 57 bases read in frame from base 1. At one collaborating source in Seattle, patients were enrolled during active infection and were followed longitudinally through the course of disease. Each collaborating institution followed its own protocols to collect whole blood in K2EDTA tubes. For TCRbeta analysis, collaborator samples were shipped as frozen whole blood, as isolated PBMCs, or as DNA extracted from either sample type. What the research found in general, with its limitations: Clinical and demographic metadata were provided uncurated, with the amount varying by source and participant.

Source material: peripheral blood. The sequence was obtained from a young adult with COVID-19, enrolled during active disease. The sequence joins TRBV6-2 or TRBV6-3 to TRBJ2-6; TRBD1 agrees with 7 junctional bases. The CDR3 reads CASSYGTEDILSGANVLTF. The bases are TGTGCCAGCAGTTACGGGACAGAGGATATACTATCTGGGGCCAACGTCCTGACTTTC.